The 27 T cell receptor beta chains in this list originate from one sample, sequenced in a study of T cell responses to AZD1222 COVID-19 vaccine. Sequencing used immunoSEQ multiplex PCR; TCRdb keeps in-frame clones, though not all of them. This repertoire shows about 120,000 clones, about 90% found once; its top ten account for 5.4%. The sample consisted of peripheral blood, taken on day 0 of AZD1222 vaccination. Every receptor here comes from an adult in good health.

V usage is TRBV4-1 and J usage is TRBJ2-5; weak D call: TRBD2 (6 bases). The CDR3 is 16 residues long. Between the trimmed V and J ends, which lost 10 bases and 4 bases, there was a span of 25 bases. Germline lookup yields CDR1 MGHRA and CDR2 YSYEKL. CDR3 sequence reads: CATSEGLRKTGETQYF. The CDR3 DNA reads as TGCGCCACGTCGGAGGGGCTCCGAAAAACGGGAGAGACCCAGTACTTC.

The chain is built from TRBV5-6 and TRBJ1-6; D is uncertain. The CDR3 has 14 amino acids. The germline gives CDR1 SGHDT, CDR2 YYEEEE. V was trimmed by 4 bases and J by 8 bases, leaving 13 bases between them. The DNA of the CDR3 is TGTGCCAGCAGCCTATGGGGTGGGGATTCACCCCTCCACTTT. This codes for CASSLWGGDSPLHF.

V is TRBV29-1 and J is TRBJ1-2; TRBD1 might be the D (6 bases). V dropped 0 bases and J dropped 8 bases, with 13 bases sitting between them. Germline V CDR1 and CDR2: SQVTM, ANQGSEA. The CDR3 is 13 amino acids. CDR3 amino acids: CSVEDQQGRGYTF. The CDR3 DNA reads as TGCAGCGTTGAAGATCAACAGGGTAGAGGCTACACCTTC.

This clone was seen a single time. The V call is TRBV28, the J call TRBJ2-3, with a tentative D call TRBD1 (5 bases). Germline assignment: CDR1 MDHEN and CDR2 SYDVKM. The germline V and J ends were trimmed by 2 bases and 15 bases, with 18 bases remaining between them. CDR3 size: 13 residues. The CDR3 coding sequence is TGTGCCAGCAGTTTAATAGTTGGACACCCGTTATATTTT. Protein product: CASSLIVGHPLYF.

V gene TRBV10-3 combines with J gene TRBJ1-1; D remains unclear. Looked up from germline, CDR1 is ENHRY and CDR2 is SYGVKD. The CDR3 runs 12 residues. Trimming cost V 11 bases and J 1 base, with 11 bases left between them. The CDR3 DNA reads as TGTGCCTCAGGTGGAGGGAACACTGAAGCTTTCTTT. As protein: CASGGGNTEAFF.

The chain combines TRBV29-1 with TRBJ1-2, with D tentatively TRBD1 (6 bases). Germline values: CDR1 SQVTM, CDR2 ANQGSEA. This CDR3 contains 13 residues. V lost 7 bases and J 2 bases, leaving 14 bases between the germline ends. In nucleotides, the CDR3 is TGCAGCGACTACCAGGGGAGCAACTATGGCTACACCTTC. It translates to CSDYQGSNYGYTF.

The chain uses TRBV6-1 and TRBJ2-3, with a weak D call TRBD2 (6 bases). Germline V gives CDR1 MNHNS, CDR2 SASEGT. Trimming removed 3 bases at V and 2 bases at J, with 9 bases between. The CDR3 runs to 14 residues. This CDR3 reads CASSDSGPTDTQYF. The CDR3 DNA sequence: TGTGCCAGCAGTGATAGCGGACCCACAGATACGCAGTATTTT.

This clone was counted once. The genes are TRBV2 and TRBJ1-2; D is undetermined. The CDR3 spans 16 residues. Germline V gene sequence: CDR1 SNHLY, CDR2 FYNNEI. Trimming stripped 0 bases from V and 7 bases from J, with 18 bases between. DNA for the CDR3: TGTGCCAGCAGTGAAGCTCTCGACCGGCTCCGTGCTGGCTACACCTTC. As protein: CASSEALDRLRAGYTF.

This clone was seen a single time. V is TRBV7-8 and J is TRBJ2-1, with D possibly being TRBD1 or TRBD2 (7 bases each). The CDR3 extends over 13 amino acids. Trimming shortened V by 5 bases and J by 6 bases, and 11 bases separated the two germline ends. Germline V gene sequence: CDR1 SGHVS, CDR2 FQNEAQ. The CDR3 DNA sequence: TGTGCCAGCAGCCCAGGGGGGGTCAATGAGCAGTTCTTC. This codes for CASSPGGVNEQFF.

As for this clone: The junction departs from germline at one end; a sequencing error may be responsible. The chain combines TRBV11-2 with TRBJ1-2, with TRBD1 as a possible D gene (5 bases). The CDR3 has 14 amino acids. The germline gives CDR1 SGHAT, CDR2 FQNNGV. The CDR3 protein is CASSLAGTGHGYTF. The CDR3 DNA follows: TGTGCTAGCAGCTTAGCAGGGACGGGCCATGGCTACACCTTC.

This chain links TRBV6-5 with TRBJ2-2, with D hard to call. The CDR3 is 14 residues long. V was shortened by 2 bases and J by 6 bases, with 10 bases between the two germline ends. Germline-derived CDR1 and CDR2 are MNHEY and SVGAGI. In nucleotides, the CDR3 is TGTGCCAGCAGTTACCCCGCAGGCTCCGGGGAGCTGTTTTTT. It yields the protein CASSYPAGSGELFF.

The CDR3 region is CASSYSRAGNYGYTF. Written as DNA, the CDR3 is TGTGCCAGCAGTTACTCGAGGGCAGGGAACTATGGCTACACCTTC. The chain recombines TRBV6-5 with TRBJ1-2; TRBD1 might be the D (5 bases). V lost 0 bases to trimming and J lost 2 bases, with 10 bases between them. Germline-derived CDR1 and CDR2 are MNHEY and SVGAGI. This CDR3 spans 15 amino acids.

The rearrangement joins TRBV6-4 to TRBJ2-3; 9 nucleotides match TRBD1. Looked up from germline, CDR1 is MRHNA and CDR2 is SNTAGT. This CDR3 is built from 14 residues. Trimming at V came to 3 bases and at J to 4 bases, leaving 2 bases not matched to a gene. The CDR3 reads CASSEGQGADTQYF. The CDR3 nucleotides read TGTGCCAGCAGTGAGGGACAGGGCGCAGATACGCAGTATTTT.

The chain joins TRBV10-1 to TRBJ2-7; 9 bases align to TRBD1. This CDR3 has 13 residues. V was pared by 3 bases and J by 7 bases, with 4 bases of the junction left unmatched. Germline V gene sequence: CDR1 WNHNN, CDR2 SYGVQD (reference sequence). The CDR3 coding sequence is TGCGCCAGCAGTGAACAGGGGGCTCGGGAGCAGTACTTC. Amino acid sequence: CASSEQGAREQYF.

This rearrangement joins TRBV5-6 to TRBJ1-5; D may be TRBD1 (5 bases). V lost 4 bases, J lost 4 bases, and 15 bases lay in between. This CDR3 contains 15 residues. Germline V gene sequence: CDR1 SGHDT, CDR2 YYEEEE. CDR3 DNA: TGTGCCAGCAGCATCCTTATGGGGGGGAATCAGCCCCAGCATTTT. It specifies CASSILMGGNQPQHF.

For the CDR3, the DNA is TGTGCCAGCAGCCCCCCCAGACTAGCGGGATCGACCGGGGAGCTGTTTTTT. It is translated as CASSPPRLAGSTGELFF. The rearrangement uses TRBV5-5 and TRBJ2-2; 11 bases are shared with TRBD2. The trim removed 4 bases at V and 5 bases at J, leaving 10 bases unmatched. The CDR3 consists of 17 residues. Germline CDR1 is SGHKS and CDR2 is YYEKEE (reference sequence).

The CDR3 DNA follows: TGTGCCAGCAGCACGCGGTCCGGAGGAAACACCATATATTTT. The encoded protein is CASSTRSGGNTIYF. The chain combines TRBV7-3 with TRBJ1-3; D is ambiguous. V was clipped by 5 bases and J by 4 bases, with 12 bases between them. CDR1 is SGHTA and CDR2 is FQGTGA in the germline V gene. The CDR3 has 14 amino acids.

The chain couples TRBV5-8 to TRBJ2-7, with 9 bases that match TRBD1. Germline loops: CDR1 SGHTS, CDR2 YDEGEE. J gave up 6 bases and V 4 bases, and 11 bases lay outside the gene matches. The CDR3 has 15 residues. The CDR3 sequence is CASSLKGQGTREQYF. In DNA form, the CDR3 reads TGTGCCAGCAGCCTCAAAGGACAGGGGACCCGCGAGCAGTACTTC. The whole variable domain, filled in from reference TRBV5-8 and TRBJ2-7, reads EAGVTQSPTHLIKTRGQQATLRCSPISGHTSVYWYQQALGLGLQFLLWYDEGEERNRGNFPPRFSGRQFPNYSSELNVNALELEDSALYLCASSLKGQGTREQYFGPGTRLTVT.

V usage is TRBV24-1 and J usage is TRBJ2-1; no reliable D call. There are 17 residues in the CDR3. With 1 base removed from V and 0 bases from J, the gap between germline ends came to 12 bases. Germline CDR1 and CDR2: KGHDR and SFDVKD. The CDR3 sequence: CATSDFRPQSSYNEQFF. CDR3 nucleotides: TGTGCCACCAGTGATTTCCGACCCCAGAGCTCCTACAATGAGCAGTTCTTC.

The V and J genes are TRBV6-5 and TRBJ2-1; TRBD1 matches at 7 bases. The CDR3 is 15 amino acids. Germline V gene lookup returns CDR1 MNHEY and CDR2 SVGAGI. Trimming removed 5 bases from V and 0 bases from J; junction bases left unmatched: 4. CDR3 protein: CASSTTGVSYNEQFF. Written as DNA, the CDR3 is TGTGCCAGCAGTACTACAGGGGTCTCCTACAATGAGCAGTTCTTC.

The chain combines TRBV18 with TRBJ1-2; no clear D. V gave up 4 bases and J gave up 5 bases, with 11 bases separating them. This CDR3 contains 13 residues. Germline V gene sequence: CDR1 KGHSH, CDR2 LQKENI. As DNA, the CDR3 is TGTGCCAGCTCACTCTGGTCCTCATATGGCTACACCTTC. Translation: CASSLWSSYGYTF. Full variable domain (outside the CDR3, taken from reference TRBV18 and TRBJ1-2): NAGVMQNPRHLVRRRGQEARLRCSPMKGHSHVYWYRQLPEEGLKFMVYLQKENIIDESGMPKERFSAEFPKEGPSILRIQQVVRGDSAAYFCASSLWSSYGYTFGSGTRLTVV.

The rearrangement links TRBV2 to TRBJ1-2, with TRBD1 matching over 10 bases. The CDR3 runs 15 residues. Germline CDR1 and CDR2: SNHLY and FYNNEI. Trimming cost V 2 bases and J 4 bases; bases outside gene matches: 4. CDR3 in DNA: TGTGCCAGCAGTGAACGGGACAGGGGTACCTATGGCTACACCTTC. Encoded protein: CASSERDRGTYGYTF. Using reference TRBV2 and TRBJ1-2 for the parts outside the CDR3, the full variable domain is EPEVTQTPSHQVTQMGQEVILRCVPISNHLYFYWYRQILGQKVEFLVSFYNNEISEKSEIFDDQFSVERPDGSNFTLKIRSTKLEDSAMYFCASSERDRGTYGYTFGSGTRLTVV.

The V call is TRBV5-1, the J call TRBJ1-4, with TRBD1 as a possible D gene (5 bases). The CDR3 totals 16 residues. CDR1 is SGHRS and CDR2 is YFSETQ in the germline V gene. The V gene lost 0 bases and the J gene lost 6 bases, with 15 bases spanning the gap. The CDR3 spells CASSLGLRAQDEKLFF. CDR3 sequence (DNA): TGCGCCAGCAGCTTGGGCCTCCGGGCACAGGATGAAAAACTGTTTTTT.

This clone was seen a single time. This chain joins TRBV5-6 and TRBJ2-5, with D hard to call. Looked up from germline, CDR1 is SGHDT and CDR2 is YYEEEE. The V and J ends lost 1 base and 2 bases respectively, with 6 bases between them. There are 13 residues in the CDR3. CDR3 loop: CASSLSYQETQYF. CDR3 coding DNA: TGTGCCAGCAGCTTGTCATATCAAGAGACCCAGTACTTC.

The V call is TRBV9, the J call TRBJ2-2; the match to TRBD1 covers 9 bases. The CDR3 consists of 15 residues. V was pared by 3 bases and J by 4 bases, with 4 bases of the junction left unmatched. Germline V gene lookup returns CDR1 SGDLS and CDR2 YYNGEE. This CDR3 is CASSAHRGRTGELFF. The CDR3 nucleotides read TGTGCCAGCAGCGCACACAGGGGGCGCACCGGGGAGCTGTTTTTT.

This chain links TRBV10-3 with TRBJ2-1; 12 bases agree with TRBD1. The trim removed 6 bases at V and 7 bases at J, leaving 4 bases unmatched. This CDR3 region has 14 residues. Germline-derived CDR1 and CDR2 are ENHRY and SYGVKD. The CDR3 sequence: CAISAGQGANEQFF. In DNA form, the CDR3 reads TGTGCCATCAGCGCGGGACAGGGGGCGAATGAGCAGTTCTTC.

The chain links TRBV18 to TRBJ1-2, with TRBD1 matching 8 bases. J gave up 9 bases and V 6 bases, and 9 bases lay outside the gene matches. Germline values: CDR1 KGHSH, CDR2 LQKENI. The CDR3 contains 13 residues. The CDR3 nucleotides are TGTGCCAGCTCCCCTGGACAGGGTATGAGCTACACCTTC. It encodes CASSPGQGMSYTF.